This TCR beta chain was documented in a study of blood T cells in healthy people across ages. Sample-barcoded 5' priming and a J-beta primer mix drove a second PCR of about 6 to 12 cycles. TCRdb redid the calling of the 5' RACE reads with MiXCR, one entry per CDR3 protein. The table has approximately 1.5 million distinct CDR3 sequences, about 35% seen once. Findings and caveats of the study: PBMCs were not sorted, which prevented a conclusive comparison of naive versus antigen-experienced cells.

Comment on this clonotype: Antigen unknown.

Trimming stripped 6 bases from V and 4 bases from J, with 12 bases between. The CDR3 contains 13 residues. Germline V gives CDR1 MNHEY, CDR2 SMNVEV (reference sequence). This TCR was sampled from a woman in her twenties or thirties in good health. The specimen was blood. The V and J genes are TRBV27 and TRBJ2-5; D uncertain. DNA for the CDR3: TGTGCCAGCAGGGTGGGTCTTCTAGAGACCCAGTACTTC. As protein: CASRVGLLETQYF.